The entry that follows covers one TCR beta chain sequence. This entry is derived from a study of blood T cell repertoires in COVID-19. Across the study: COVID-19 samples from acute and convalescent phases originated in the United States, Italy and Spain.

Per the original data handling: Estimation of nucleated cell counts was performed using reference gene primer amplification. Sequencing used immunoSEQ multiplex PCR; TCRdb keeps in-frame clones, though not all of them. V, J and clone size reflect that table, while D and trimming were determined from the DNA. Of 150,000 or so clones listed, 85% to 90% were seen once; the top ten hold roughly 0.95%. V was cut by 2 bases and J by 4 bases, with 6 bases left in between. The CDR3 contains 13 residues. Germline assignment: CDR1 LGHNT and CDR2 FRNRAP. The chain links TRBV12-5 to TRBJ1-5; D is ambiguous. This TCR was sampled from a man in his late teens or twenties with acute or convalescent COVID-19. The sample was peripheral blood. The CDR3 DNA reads TGTGCTAGTGGTTTGTCTCCGAATCAGCCCCAGCATTTT. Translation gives CASGLSPNQPQHF.